This T cell receptor beta chain was identified during a study of T cells after yellow fever vaccination. Findings and limits, study-wide: Abundant bulk-population clonotypes could contaminate the FACS-sorted repertoires.

The CDR3 is 15 amino acids. Looked up from germline, CDR1 is SGHKS and CDR2 is YYEKEE (reference sequence). Trimming cost V 4 bases and J 12 bases; bases outside gene matches: 11. TCRdb redid the calling of the 5' RACE reads with MiXCR, one entry per CDR3 protein. This sample has hundreds of thousands of distinct CDR3 sequences, with about 12% found just once. Points on this clonotype: Its antigen is still unknown.

The sequencing here drew on PBMCs, taken on the day of the yellow fever booster vaccination. V gene TRBV5-5 combines with J gene TRBJ2-1; 12 nucleotides match TRBD1. The receptor's source is a man aged 25-45 years who received the YFV17D yellow fever vaccine. The chain's CDR3 is CASSPSRDRGRAQFF. The CDR3 bases are TGTGCCAGCAGCCCAAGCCGGGACAGGGGGCGCGCGCAGTTCTTC.